Listed here are 14 T cell receptor beta chains from one sample, sequenced in a study of blood T cell repertoires in COVID-19. Sequencing used immunoSEQ multiplex PCR; TCRdb keeps in-frame clones, though not all of them. The sample has fewer than 250,000 clones, 85% to 90% seen once. The source material was peripheral blood. The receptors were gathered from a man aged 45-65 years with acute or convalescent COVID-19.

This chain joins TRBV6-6 and TRBJ1-5; D is ambiguous. CDR1 MNHNY and CDR2 SVGAGI come from the germline V gene (reference sequence). Trimming pared 3 bases from V and 7 bases from J, leaving 13 bases between. The CDR3 loop spans 14 amino acids. The CDR3 DNA follows: TGTGCCAGCAGTTATCTACAGAGGGTGCAGCCCCAGCATTTT. Residues: CASSYLQRVQPQHF.

This clone was counted a single time. The V gene is TRBV6-2 or TRBV6-3, the J gene TRBJ1-1, with D unclear. V gave up 2 bases and J gave up 0 bases, with 7 bases separating them. This CDR3 spans 14 amino acids. The germline V gene has CDR1 MNHEY and CDR2 SVGEGT. Here the CDR3 reads CASSYQALNTEAFF. The CDR3 DNA sequence: TGTGCCAGCAGTTACCAGGCGCTGAACACTGAAGCTTTCTTT.

V is TRBV30 and J is TRBJ1-1; 8 nucleotides agree with TRBD1. The CDR3 totals 13 residues. V shed 1 base, J shed 3 bases, and the junction held 1 base outside the gene matches. The V gene's germline CDR1 is GTSNPN and CDR2 SVGIG (reference sequence). The CDR3 sequence is CAWSGQGHTEAFF. The CDR3 DNA sequence: TGTGCCTGGAGTGGACAGGGGCACACTGAAGCTTTCTTT.

The genes are TRBV5-1 and TRBJ2-7; 11 bases line up with TRBD1. This CDR3 has 15 residues. Trimming removed 1 base from V and 5 bases from J; junction bases left unmatched: 5. Germline V lookup: CDR1 SGHRS, CDR2 YFSETQ. CDR3 region: CASSLPGQGANEQYF. CDR3 DNA: TGCGCCAGCAGCTTGCCAGGACAGGGGGCAAACGAGCAGTACTTC.

The V gene is TRBV7-9, the J gene TRBJ1-2; 7 bases are a match to TRBD1. This CDR3 has 15 amino acids. Per the germline V gene, CDR1 is SEHNR and CDR2 is FQNEAQ (reference sequence). V shed 5 bases, J shed 6 bases, and the junction held 12 bases outside the gene matches. The CDR3 region is CASSATGVRSNGYTF. The CDR3 bases are TGTGCCAGCAGCGCCACAGGGGTTCGATCCAATGGCTACACCTTC.

This chain links TRBV6-5 with TRBJ1-2; 10 positions match TRBD1. CDR1 MNHEY and CDR2 SVGAGI come from the germline V gene. V was pared by 0 bases and J by 10 bases, with 5 bases of the junction left unmatched. The CDR3 covers 14 residues. CDR3 residues: CASSYSNRQGAYTF. The CDR3 DNA follows: TGTGCCAGCAGTTACTCGAACCGACAGGGGGCCTACACCTTC.

The chain uses TRBV30 and TRBJ2-1, with D tentatively TRBD1 (6 bases). The CDR3 has 13 amino acids. CDR1 GTSNPN and CDR2 SVGIG come from the germline V gene (reference sequence). Trimming cost V 3 bases and J 4 bases, with 10 bases left between them. CDR3 loop: CAWSRGGYNEQFF. CDR3 in DNA: TGTGCCTGGAGCAGAGGGGGTTACAATGAGCAGTTCTTC.

The rearrangement links TRBV10-3 to TRBJ2-6; TRBD1 aligns across 8 bases. Germline V gene lookup returns CDR1 ENHRY and CDR2 SYGVKD. The CDR3 is 19 amino acids. V lost 4 bases, J lost 1 base, and 12 bases stayed unmatched. The CDR3 sequence: CAISGQTGADRSGANVLTF. The CDR3, as DNA: TGTGCCATCAGTGGGCAGACAGGGGCCGATAGATCTGGGGCCAACGTCCTGACTTTC.

This clone was picked up a small number of times. The chain employs TRBV5-1 and TRBJ2-7; 9 nucleotides match TRBD2. Losses at the gene ends were 0 bases for V and 2 bases for J; bases not matched to a gene: 3. Germline-derived CDR1 and CDR2 are SGHRS and YFSETQ. This CDR3 region has 15 residues. The DNA for the CDR3 is TGCGCCAGCAGCTTGGGGCTAGCGGGGACCTACGAGCAGTACTTC. Translated, it gives CASSLGLAGTYEQYF.

The V call is TRBV5-1, the J call TRBJ1-1; TRBD1 aligns across 9 bases. The CDR3 extends over 13 amino acids. Germline values: CDR1 SGHRS, CDR2 YFSETQ. The V gene end was trimmed by 4 bases and the J gene end by 8 bases; junction bases not matched to a gene: 6. The DNA for the CDR3 is TGCGCCAGCAGCCAGGGACAGGGCCTGGAAGCTTTCTTT. As protein: CASSQGQGLEAFF.

This clone was seen a handful of times. This chain joins TRBV4-2 and TRBJ2-1, with 11 bases that match TRBD1. This CDR3 comprises 17 residues. The V and J ends lost 6 bases and 6 bases, in that order; junction bases with no gene match: 13. Germline CDR1 and CDR2: LGHNA and YNFKEQ. The CDR3 DNA follows: TGTGCCAGCAGTCAGGACAGGGGGCGAATCGTTTCCAATGAGCAGTTCTTC. Translated, it gives CASSQDRGRIVSNEQFF.

The chain uses TRBV4-1 and TRBJ1-2; 7 bases match TRBD1. V lost 1 base to trimming and J lost 3 bases; unmatched junction nucleotides: 5. CDR3 size: 15 residues. Germline loops: CDR1 MGHRA, CDR2 YSYEKL. The CDR3 sequence is CASSQGVDRDYGYTF. DNA of the CDR3: TGCGCCAGCAGCCAAGGCGTTGACAGGGACTATGGCTACACCTTC.

The V call is TRBV7-2, the J call TRBJ2-3, with a possible D match to TRBD2 (6 bases). Trimming took 8 bases from V and 3 from J, leaving 18 bases between them. CDR1 is SGHTA and CDR2 is FQGNSA in the germline V gene. The CDR3 length is 15 residues. CDR3 coding DNA: TGTGCCAGCGGGACTCAAGGTTCAAGAACAGATACGCAGTATTTT. It codes for CASGTQGSRTDTQYF.

The rearrangement links TRBV18 to TRBJ1-2; D might be TRBD1 (5 bases). The CDR3 consists of 15 residues. V lost 0 bases and J 7 bases, leaving 15 bases between the germline ends. Germline V gene sequence: CDR1 KGHSH, CDR2 LQKENI. As DNA, the CDR3 is TGTGCCAGCTCACCACCGCAGGGAAGTCGAGGTGGCTACACCTTC. Translation gives CASSPPQGSRGGYTF.